Below are 6 T cell receptor beta chains sequenced from a single sample in a study of early T cells in non-severe SARS-CoV-2 infection. TCRdb passed the 5' RACE reads through MiXCR, listing each CDR3 protein once. The sample has roughly 83,000 distinct CDR3 sequences, 8.5% to 12% seen once. The input for sequencing was whole blood, taken at baseline. The source is an adult who was a healthcare worker with PCR-confirmed SARS-CoV-2 infection or an uninfected control (not recorded which).

The chain uses TRBV28 and TRBJ2-5; D is perhaps TRBD1 (5 bases). CDR1 and CDR2 from the germline V gene are MDHEN and SYDVKM. This CDR3 region has 13 residues. V lost 3 bases and J lost 4, with 9 bases in between. This chain's CDR3 is CASSLPGIETQYF. The CDR3 nucleotides read TGTGCCAGCAGTTTGCCAGGGATAGAGACCCAGTACTTC.

This clonotype was counted only a few times. The V gene is TRBV2, the J gene TRBJ1-1; D call uncertain. The germline V gene encodes CDR1 SNHLY and CDR2 FYNNEI. V shed 0 bases and J shed 2 bases, with 4 bases lying between them. This CDR3 spans 13 amino acids. The CDR3 spells CASSEALNTEAFF. In nucleotides, the CDR3 is TGTGCCAGCAGTGAAGCGCTTAACACTGAAGCTTTCTTT.

The CDR3 protein is CASRPGGNYGYTF. The CDR3 DNA reads TGTGCCAGCAGGCCAGGGGGTAACTATGGCTACACCTTC. The chain recombines TRBV6-6 with TRBJ1-2; TRBD1 matches 7 bases. V lost 6 bases, J lost 1 base, and 2 bases stayed unmatched. CDR1 is MNHNY, CDR2 SVGAGI, per germline (reference sequence). This CDR3 spans 13 amino acids.

The rearrangement links TRBV7-2 to TRBJ1-2, with D uncertain. With 5 bases removed from V and 2 bases from J, the gap between germline ends came to 12 bases. The germline V gene encodes CDR1 SGHTA and CDR2 FQGNSA. The CDR3 contains 14 residues. The CDR3 spells CASSGDLGNYGYTF. DNA of the CDR3: TGTGCCAGCAGCGGGGATTTGGGCAACTATGGCTACACCTTC.

The chain employs TRBV6-5 and TRBJ2-7, with TRBD1 identical over 10 bases. The CDR3 runs to 14 residues. CDR1 is MNHEY, CDR2 SVGAGI, per germline. V lost 8 bases to trimming and J lost 2 bases; unmatched junction nucleotides: 6. CDR3: CASGRDRGAYEQYF. The CDR3 DNA reads as TGTGCCAGCGGACGGGACAGGGGAGCCTACGAGCAGTACTTC.

This clonotype has at least ten counts. The genes are TRBV18 and TRBJ1-1; the D gene is possibly TRBD1 (5 bases). Per germline, CDR1 KGHSH and CDR2 LQKENI. The CDR3 runs 16 residues. V was trimmed by 2 bases and J by 1 base, leaving 14 bases between them. CDR3 in amino acids: CASSPLPRDANTEAFF. The CDR3, as DNA: TGTGCCAGCTCACCATTACCGCGGGACGCGAACACTGAAGCTTTCTTT.